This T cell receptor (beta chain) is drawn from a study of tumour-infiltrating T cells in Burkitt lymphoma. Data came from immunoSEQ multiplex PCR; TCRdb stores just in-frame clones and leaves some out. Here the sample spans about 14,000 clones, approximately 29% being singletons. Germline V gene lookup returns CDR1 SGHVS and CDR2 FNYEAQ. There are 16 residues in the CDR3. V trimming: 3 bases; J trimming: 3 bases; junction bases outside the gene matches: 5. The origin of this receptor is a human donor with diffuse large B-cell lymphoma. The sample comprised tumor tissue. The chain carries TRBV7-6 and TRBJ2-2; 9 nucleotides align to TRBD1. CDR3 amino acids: CASSFGGTGHTGELFF. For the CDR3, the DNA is TGTGCCAGCAGCTTTGGGGGGACAGGGCACACCGGGGAGCTGTTTTTT.